These 25 T cell receptor beta chains originate from one sample sequenced in a study of shared clonotypes between healthy human individuals. This table comes from immunoSEQ multiplex PCR, and its TCRdb copy is limited to in-frame clones, with some not included. Among about 600,000 clones, about 97% were seen once, and the ten largest hold roughly 0.05%. The sequenced material came from naive CD4+ T cells sorted from blood. Subset specified: CD45RA+ positively selected. The receptors shown here come from a woman aged 25 to 45 in good health.

This sequence joins TRBV7-3 and TRBJ2-3; D unresolved. V lost 1 base and J lost 4, with 9 bases in between. CDR1 and CDR2 from the germline V gene are SGHTA and FQGTGA. The CDR3 totals 14 residues. In DNA form, the CDR3 reads TGTGCCAGCAGCTTAAATTTTGTTTCAGATACGCAGTATTTT. As protein: CASSLNFVSDTQYF.

The chain couples TRBV10-3 to TRBJ1-1; 9 bases align to TRBD1. The CDR3 loop spans 13 amino acids. Germline V CDR1 and CDR2: ENHRY, SYGVKD. V gave up 7 bases and J gave up 6 bases; unmatched junction bases: 6. The CDR3 loop reads CAITGTGSSEAFF. CDR3 coding DNA: TGTGCCATCACCGGGACAGGGTCCTCTGAAGCTTTCTTT.

The gene calls are TRBV29-1 and TRBJ2-5, with D possibly matching TRBD2 (5 bases). This CDR3 has 17 residues. Germline V lookup: CDR1 SQVTM, CDR2 ANQGSEA. Trimming took 7 bases from V and 5 from J, leaving 29 bases between them. The CDR3 DNA reads TGCAGCGGAAAATTGAAGAGGGTTGGCTTTAGGACGGAGACCCAGTACTTC. Protein sequence: CSGKLKRVGFRTETQYF.

This clone appeared once. The chain is built from TRBV20-1 and TRBJ2-7, with D unresolved. This CDR3 is built from 10 residues. Trimming left V 6 bases short and J 7 bases short, with 10 bases between. Germline assignment: CDR1 DFQATT and CDR2 SNEGSKA (reference sequence). The CDR3 DNA reads as TGCAGTGCCGGAGCCGGGGAGCAGTACTTC. This codes for CSAGAGEQYF.

The rearrangement uses TRBV2 and TRBJ1-5, with 8 nucleotides matching TRBD1. CDR1 is SNHLY, CDR2 FYNNEI, per germline. V lost 2 bases, J lost 5 bases, and 5 bases stayed unmatched. The CDR3 is 15 residues long. The CDR3 here is CASSEIQGAHQPQHF. The CDR3, as DNA: TGTGCCAGCAGTGAAATCCAGGGGGCTCATCAGCCCCAGCATTTT.

The gene calls are TRBV4-2 and TRBJ2-2; 8 bases line up with TRBD1. The CDR3 has 15 amino acids. Germline CDR1 LGHNA, CDR2 YNFKEQ. The V and J ends lost 5 bases and 1 base, in that order; junction bases with no gene match: 3. The CDR3 sequence: CASSWTGMNTGELFF. Written as DNA, the CDR3 is TGTGCCAGCAGCTGGACAGGGATGAACACCGGGGAGCTGTTTTTT.

This chain links TRBV2 with TRBJ2-5, with 10 bases fitting TRBD2. The length of the CDR3 is 15 residues. Germline CDR1 and CDR2: SNHLY and FYNNEI. Trimming removed 6 bases from V and 5 bases from J; junction bases left unmatched: 9. CDR3 bases: TGTGCCAGCAGCCGGACTAGCGGTCGAATGGAGACCCAGTACTTC. Residues: CASSRTSGRMETQYF.

This sequence joins TRBV10-3 and TRBJ1-5, with 7 positions matching TRBD1. The trim removed 4 bases at V and 1 base at J, leaving 7 bases unmatched. In germline, CDR1 is ENHRY, CDR2 SYGVKD. This CDR3 region has 16 residues. For the CDR3, the DNA is TGTGCCATCAGTGGGGCACCGGGACAGAGCAATCAGCCCCAGCATTTT. This translates into CAISGAPGQSNQPQHF.

The gene calls are TRBV28 and TRBJ2-1, with D possibly TRBD2 on 6 matching bases. The CDR3 totals 15 residues. Trimming removed 6 bases from V and 3 bases from J, with 15 bases in between. The V gene's germline CDR1 is MDHEN and CDR2 SYDVKM. This chain's CDR3 is CASSQSGDYYNEQFF. The DNA for the CDR3 is TGTGCCAGCAGCCAATCGGGGGATTACTACAATGAGCAGTTCTTC.

J is TRBJ1-5 and V is TRBV28; the D is unclear. V shed 5 bases and J shed 4 bases, with 18 bases lying between them. The germline V gene has CDR1 MDHEN and CDR2 SYDVKM. The CDR3 consists of 16 residues. CDR3 residues: CASSLQRRAPNQPQHF. The CDR3 nucleotides are TGTGCCAGCAGTCTACAAAGGAGGGCTCCAAATCAGCCCCAGCATTTT.

This clone was recorded a few times. The rearrangement joins TRBV7-2 to TRBJ2-7, with D possibly matching TRBD1 (6 bases). The ends were cut back, 6 bases at V and 6 bases at J, with 12 bases in the middle. CDR3 length equals 12 residues. Germline-derived CDR1 and CDR2 are SGHTA and FQGNSA. The CDR3 is CASSTGLSEQYF. DNA of the CDR3: TGTGCCAGCAGTACAGGGCTCAGCGAGCAGTACTTC.

This clone has only one observation. The chain recombines TRBV28 with TRBJ2-3, with D perhaps being TRBD1 or TRBD2 (5 bases each). Trimming stripped 5 bases from V and 8 bases from J, with 17 bases between. CDR3 length: 14 amino acids. Germline-derived CDR1 and CDR2 are MDHEN and SYDVKM. CDR3 sequence reads: CASSPGPRRVTQYF. As DNA, the CDR3 is TGTGCCAGCAGTCCGGGACCGCGCAGGGTTACGCAGTATTTT. Combining the CDR3 with reference TRBV28 and TRBJ2-3 gives the whole variable domain DVKVTQSSRYLVKRTGEKVFLECVQDMDHENMFWYRQDPGLGLRLIYFSYDVKMKEKGDIPEGYSVSREKKERFSLILESASTNQTSMYLCASSPGPRRVTQYFGPGTRLTVL.

This rearrangement joins TRBV5-1 to TRBJ2-6, with 13 bases fitting TRBD2. V was clipped by 4 bases and J by 1 base; unmatched bases: 5. This CDR3 has 18 amino acids. The V gene's germline CDR1 is SGHRS and CDR2 YFSETQ. CDR3 amino acids: CASSNGLAGVSGANVLTF. The DNA of the CDR3 is TGCGCCAGCAGCAACGGACTAGCGGGAGTTTCTGGGGCCAACGTCCTGACTTTC.

The chain uses TRBV19 and TRBJ2-3, with TRBD2 matching 12 bases. The CDR3 is 16 amino acids. Trimming cost V 8 bases and J 2 bases; bases outside gene matches: 8. Looked up from germline, CDR1 is LNHDA and CDR2 is SQIVND (reference sequence). The CDR3 protein is CASSHRTSGNTDTQYF. The DNA for the CDR3 is TGTGCCAGTTCCCATAGGACTAGCGGGAACACAGATACGCAGTATTTT.

The chain combines TRBV13 with TRBJ2-3; 8 nucleotides align to TRBD1. CDR3 length: 13 residues. After removal of 5 bases from V and 4 bases from J, the junction contained 2 bases not matched to a gene. Germline-derived CDR1 and CDR2 are PRHDT and FYEKMQ (reference sequence). As DNA, the CDR3 is TGTGCCAGCAGCGGACAGGGCCCAGATACGCAGTATTTT. It is translated as CASSGQGPDTQYF.

This clone was seen just once. This chain uses TRBV2 with TRBJ2-1, with 7 nucleotides matching TRBD1. The CDR3 loop spans 15 amino acids. V shed 4 bases, J shed 4 bases, and the junction held 7 bases outside the gene matches. Germline V lookup: CDR1 SNHLY, CDR2 FYNNEI. CDR3 coding DNA: TGTGCCAGCAGTGTTGAGGGGGCTCCTTACAATGAGCAGTTCTTC. Translation gives CASSVEGAPYNEQFF.

The J gene is TRBJ2-7, the V gene TRBV7-8, with a weak D call TRBD2 (5 bases). CDR1 is SGHVS, CDR2 FQNEAQ, per germline. The germline V and J ends were trimmed by 7 bases and 5 bases, with 21 bases remaining between them. CDR3 length: 15 amino acids. The CDR3 DNA follows: TGTGCCAGCAACCCCGCGCGACTAAGTCCCCACGAGCAGTACTTC. Encoded protein: CASNPARLSPHEQYF.

V usage is TRBV5-1 and J usage is TRBJ1-4; 7 positions agree with TRBD1. Germline CDR1 reads SGHRS; CDR2 reads YFSETQ. The CDR3 is 14 amino acids. The J segment lost 7 bases and the V segment lost 3 bases, leaving 6 bases of the junction unmatched. Here the CDR3 DNA reads TGCGCCAGCAGCTCAACAGGGGTGGGTGAAAAACTGTTTTTT. As protein: CASSSTGVGEKLFF.

The chain carries TRBV19 and TRBJ1-1, with D possibly matching TRBD1 (6 bases). The CDR3 length is 14 residues. Germline V CDR1 and CDR2: LNHDA, SQIVND (reference sequence). V lost 7 bases and J 5 bases, leaving 17 bases between the germline ends. The CDR3 sequence is CASTRGGAGTEAFF. CDR3 DNA sequence: TGTGCCAGTACCCGTGGGGGGGCGGGGACTGAAGCTTTCTTT.

J is TRBJ1-2 and V is TRBV30; tentative D call: TRBD1 (5 bases). The length of the CDR3 is 13 residues. Germline V gene sequence: CDR1 GTSNPN, CDR2 SVGIG (reference sequence). V lost 4 bases to trimming and J lost 3 bases, with 12 bases between them. For the CDR3, the DNA is TGTGCCTGGACCCTGGGGGGTCACTATGGCTACACCTTC. This gives the protein CAWTLGGHYGYTF.

The chain recombines TRBV14 with TRBJ1-5, with TRBD1 as a possible D gene (5 bases). The CDR3 totals 13 residues. V lost 5 bases to trimming and J lost 3 bases, with 8 bases between them. CDR1 and CDR2 from the germline V gene are SGHDN and FVKESK. CDR3 DNA sequence: TGTGCCAGCAGCGGGGGGAACAATCAGCCCCAGCATTTT. Translated: CASSGGNNQPQHF. Drawing the rest from reference TRBV14 and TRBJ1-5, the complete variable domain is EAGVTQFPSHSVIEKGQTVTLRCDPISGHDNLYWYRRVMGKEIKFLLHFVKESKQDESGMPNNRFLAERTGGTYSTLKVQPAELEDSGVYFCASSGGNNQPQHFGDGTRLSIL.

The chain carries TRBV7-7 and TRBJ2-7, with 8 bases aligning to TRBD1. CDR3 length: 13 amino acids. CDR1 SSHAT and CDR2 FNYEAQ come from the germline V gene (reference sequence). J was trimmed by 7 bases and V by 4 bases; bases with no gene match: 6. Written as DNA, the CDR3 is TGTGCCAGCAGCTGGGCCAGGGGGCGTGAGCAGTACTTC. It is translated as CASSWARGREQYF.

This clone occurred once. This chain links TRBV18 with TRBJ1-1, with TRBD1 identical over 8 bases. CDR3 size: 17 residues. Germline lookup yields CDR1 KGHSH and CDR2 LQKENI. J lost 1 base, V lost 4 bases, and 11 bases had no gene match. In DNA form, the CDR3 reads TGTGCCAGCTCACGAACACAGGGGGGTGCGAGGAACACTGAAGCTTTCTTT. It encodes CASSRTQGGARNTEAFF. Drawing the rest from reference TRBV18 and TRBJ1-1, the complete variable domain is NAGVMQNPRHLVRRRGQEARLRCSPMKGHSHVYWYRQLPEEGLKFMVYLQKENIIDESGMPKERFSAEFPKEGPSILRIQQVVRGDSAAYFCASSRTQGGARNTEAFFGQGTRLTVV.

The chain has TRBV6-1 and TRBJ2-7, with 9 bases lining up with TRBD1. This CDR3 is 15 amino acids long. The V gene's germline CDR1 is MNHNS and CDR2 SASEGT. V shed 4 bases and J 9 bases; nucleotides not matched to a gene: 13. Here the CDR3 DNA reads TGTGCCAGCAGTGCAATGAACAGGGGGCTTGCTTTGCAGTACTTC. This sequence encodes CASSAMNRGLALQYF.

The rearrangement uses TRBV5-6 and TRBJ2-7; D may match TRBD1 or TRBD2 (5 bases each). Germline CDR1 reads SGHDT; CDR2 reads YYEEEE. This CDR3 contains 14 residues. V was shortened by 4 bases and J by 1 base, with 12 bases between the two germline ends. In DNA, the CDR3 is TGTGCCAGCAGCCGCCAGGGAGATTCCTACGAGCAGTACTTC. This encodes CASSRQGDSYEQYF.